A single sample is the source of the 9 T cell receptor beta chains below, sequenced in a study. TCRdb used MiXCR to reprocess the RT-PCR reads, holding one entry per CDR3 protein. Found here are about 700,000 distinct CDR3 sequences, 14% of them singletons; the top ten hold roughly 3.6%. Specimen: memory CD4+ T cells from blood. These receptors were taken from a female donor in good health, serving as a healthy control.

This clonotype has ten or more counts. The rearrangement joins TRBV12-3 or TRBV12-4 to TRBJ2-1; D is unclear. This CDR3 comprises 14 residues. V was clipped by 6 bases and J by 2 bases, with 11 bases between them. In nucleotides, the CDR3 is TGTGCCAGCAGCCTCAGGAGAACCTACAATGAGCAGTTCTTC. Its protein is CASSLRRTYNEQFF.

This clonotype was observed a few times. V is TRBV7-9 and J is TRBJ1-1, with TRBD1 matching 8 bases. The germline V gene encodes CDR1 SEHNR and CDR2 FQNEAQ (reference sequence). Losses at the gene ends were 1 base for V and 2 bases for J; bases not matched to a gene: 6. The length of the CDR3 is 16 residues. The CDR3 protein is CASSLGQGAGNTEAFF. CDR3 nucleotides: TGTGCCAGCAGCTTAGGGCAGGGGGCCGGTAACACTGAAGCTTTCTTT.

The gene calls are TRBV12-3 or TRBV12-4 and TRBJ1-6; D gene unclear. This CDR3 comprises 13 residues. Trimming took off 3 bases at V and 8 bases at J, with 8 bases between the two ends. The CDR3 loop reads CASSFNRDSPLHF. CDR3 nucleotide sequence: TGTGCCAGCAGTTTTAACCGCGATTCACCCCTCCACTTT.

This clonotype occurred a few times. CDR3 nucleotide sequence: TGTGCCAGCAGCGCCACAGAGGGACCATACAATGAGCAGTTCTTC. Protein sequence: CASSATEGPYNEQFF. The genes are TRBV9 and TRBJ2-1; D may match TRBD1 or TRBD2 (5 bases each). Germline CDR1 SGDLS, CDR2 YYNGEE. The CDR3 length is 15 residues. Trimming took off 3 bases at V and 4 bases at J, with 14 bases between the two ends.

This clonotype occurred a few times. V is TRBV7-2 and J is TRBJ2-2; D unresolved. This CDR3 region has 13 residues. The V gene lost 2 bases and the J gene lost 7 bases, with 8 bases spanning the gap. Germline values: CDR1 SGHTA, CDR2 FQGNSA. The CDR3: CASSLYRNGELFF. The CDR3 bases are TGTGCCAGCAGCTTATACCGAAACGGGGAGCTGTTTTTT. Combining the CDR3 with reference TRBV7-2 and TRBJ2-2 gives the whole variable domain GAGVSQSPSNKVTEKGKDVELRCDPISGHTALYWYRQSLGQGLEFLIYFQGNSAPDKSGLPSDRFSAERTGGSVSTLTIQRTQQEDSAVYLCASSLYRNGELFFGEGSRLTVL.

This rearrangement joins TRBV10-3 to TRBJ2-2; D is perhaps TRBD2 (5 bases). This CDR3 region has 14 residues. Deletions cut 9 bases from V and 1 base from J, with 12 bases between. Germline V lookup: CDR1 ENHRY, CDR2 SYGVKD. The CDR3 here is CAIKDSRNTGELFF. CDR3 nucleotides: TGTGCCATTAAGGACTCCCGGAACACCGGGGAGCTGTTTTTT.

This clonotype was recorded many times. The V gene is TRBV12-3 or TRBV12-4, the J gene TRBJ2-7, with a weak D call TRBD1 (6 bases). The CDR3 is 13 amino acids. V gave up 4 bases and J gave up 7 bases, with 14 bases separating them. The CDR3 sequence is CASSSIQGGEQYF. The CDR3 DNA reads TGTGCCAGCAGTTCCATACAGGGCGGGGAGCAGTACTTC.

The gene calls are TRBV3-2 and TRBJ2-1. TRBV3-2 is termed a pseudogene. The CDR3 length is 14 residues. The CDR3 DNA reads TGTGCCAGCAGCCAAACATCAATGGACAATGAGCAGTTCTTC. It translates to CASSQTSMDNEQFF.

This clonotype was recorded many times. V and J are TRBV20-1 and TRBJ2-5; 11 bases agree with TRBD2. The trim removed 6 bases at V and 5 bases at J, leaving 8 bases unmatched. Germline V CDR1 and CDR2: DFQATT, SNEGSKA (reference sequence). The CDR3 length is 14 residues. The CDR3 DNA follows: TGCAGTGCCCCGATTTTAGCGGGGGGGGAGACCCAGTACTTC. Protein product: CSAPILAGGETQYF.